These T cell receptor beta chains were read from a single sample in a study of blood T cell repertoires in COVID-19. Assay used: immunoSEQ multiplex PCR; TCRdb lists only in-frame clones, some missing. Of approximately 93,000 clones listed, around 87% were seen once; the top ten hold around 1%. Material for sequencing was peripheral blood. The receptor set was obtained from a human donor in a cohort sampled during active COVID-19. Each CDR3 is given with its conserved first and last residue.

TRBV6-1	TRBJ1-2	CASSEATAVGAYGYTF
TRBV3-1/TRBV3-2	TRBJ2-1	CASSQEGGRAYNEQFF
TRBV7-3	TRBJ2-1	CASKIAGASVEQFF
TRBV6-1	TRBJ1-5	CASTDDASSLYSNQPQHF
TRBV7-9	TRBJ2-1	CASSQVNRAWQFF
TRBV4-1	TRBJ2-1	CASSQEGTSGNEQFF
TRBV27	TRBJ2-7	CASSWTKGPYEQYF
TRBV10-1	TRBJ2-1	CASSPGGGRNNEQFF
TRBV29-1	TRBJ2-5	CSVGPQETQYF
TRBV4-1	TRBJ1-6	CASSRQPDRTLNSPLHF
TRBV5-6	TRBJ2-1	CASSFNRGRGRVNEQFF
TRBV28	TRBJ2-1	CASSFPVHNEQFF
TRBV12-3/TRBV12-4	TRBJ2-5	CASTQGVAETQYF
TRBV7-9	TRBJ2-1	CASSPSGRGNEQFF
TRBV10-2	TRBJ2-7	CASSEGLAAQYF